This TCR beta chain stems from a study of tumor and adjacent non-tumor tissue in lung cancer. This sample's RNA came from whole unsorted tissue. Distant lung tissue was collected more than 3 cm away from the tumor edge. Three rounds of nested PCR, following a modified ARM-PCR protocol, produced the TCRbeta library. TCRdb recomputed calls from the multiplex PCR reads with MiXCR, one row per CDR3 protein. The profile shows fewer than 100,000 distinct CDR3 sequences, about four fifths of them singletons. Study-level results: Tumor repertoires had a smaller top 100 clone share than normal lung. Significantly higher TCR diversity was found in tumor than normal lung. Tumor TCR diversity, when higher, was linked to shorter survival.

The CDR3 is 14 residues long. The V gene end was trimmed by 7 bases and the J gene end by 5 bases; junction bases not matched to a gene: 5. This clonotype was detected only a few times. Its matching antigen is unknown. This clone may be a read error of a much larger clone one base away. The chain has TRBV12-3 or TRBV12-4 and TRBJ2-2; 9 bases match TRBD1. Sequencing input: distant non-tumor lung tissue. This receptor was obtained from a man aged 55 to 70 with non-small cell lung cancer. CDR3 in DNA: TGTGCCAGCATACAGGGGGCAAGAACCGGGGAGCTGTTTTTT. Translating it yields CASIQGARTGELFF.